The 25 T cell receptor beta chains in this list originate from one sample, sequenced in a study of blood T cell repertoires in COVID-19. This table comes from immunoSEQ multiplex PCR, and its TCRdb copy is limited to in-frame clones, with some not included. Of about 100,000 clones listed, about 80% are singletons. Sequencing input: peripheral blood. The receptor set was obtained from a woman older than 75 with active or convalescent COVID-19.

This chain uses TRBV19 with TRBJ1-5; D gene uncertain. CDR3 size: 15 residues. Germline CDR1 is LNHDA and CDR2 is SQIVND (reference sequence). The ends were cut back, 4 bases at V and 0 bases at J, with 10 bases in the middle. CDR3 nucleotides: TGTGCCAGTAGTAGCGGAGATCATAGCAATCAGCCCCAGCATTTT. Amino acid sequence: CASSSGDHSNQPQHF.

In nucleotides, the CDR3 is TGTGCCATCAACCGCGGGGGGATGGGGCCCATATATTTT. This sequence encodes CAINRGGMGPIYF. The chain combines TRBV10-3 with TRBJ1-3; D is possibly TRBD1 (5 bases). Between the trimmed V and J ends, which lost 7 bases and 11 bases, there was a span of 18 bases. CDR3 size: 13 residues. Germline V gives CDR1 ENHRY, CDR2 SYGVKD.

This chain connects TRBV2 to TRBJ2-7; tentatively, D is TRBD2 (6 bases). CDR1 and CDR2 from the germline V gene are SNHLY and FYNNEI. Trimming removed 5 bases from V and 0 bases from J, with 11 bases in between. The CDR3 totals 14 residues. CDR3 residues: CASSPGVGSYEQYF. In nucleotides, the CDR3 is TGTGCCAGCAGTCCGGGGGTAGGCTCCTACGAGCAGTACTTC.

This chain joins TRBV28 and TRBJ1-2; tentatively, D is TRBD1 (5 bases). V lost 6 bases to trimming and J lost 4 bases, with 24 bases between them. The CDR3 runs 17 residues. Germline V gene sequence: CDR1 MDHEN, CDR2 SYDVKM. In DNA form, the CDR3 reads TGTGCCAGCAGGATGGACGCGGGGTCCTTAGGGGCCTATGGCTACACCTTC. Translated, it gives CASRMDAGSLGAYGYTF.

The gene calls are TRBV5-6 and TRBJ2-7; D remains ambiguous. CDR3 length: 16 residues. The germline V gene encodes CDR1 SGHDT and CDR2 YYEEEE. The V gene lost 0 bases and the J gene lost 3 bases, with 16 bases spanning the gap. The CDR3 reads CASSLAPGGFIYEQYF. The CDR3 nucleotides are TGTGCCAGCAGCTTGGCCCCGGGTGGGTTCATCTACGAGCAGTACTTC.

V is TRBV28 and J is TRBJ1-1; no reliable D call. This CDR3 comprises 14 residues. Per the germline V gene, CDR1 is MDHEN and CDR2 is SYDVKM. The V gene lost 2 bases and the J gene lost 2 bases, with 9 bases spanning the gap. For the CDR3, the DNA is TGTGCCAGCAGTTTAGAGACAACAAACACTGAAGCTTTCTTT. This translates into CASSLETTNTEAFF.

The chain joins TRBV19 to TRBJ2-1; 10 bases align to TRBD2. This CDR3 is 15 amino acids long. V lost 4 bases, J lost 8 bases, and 8 bases stayed unmatched. The germline V gene encodes CDR1 LNHDA and CDR2 SQIVND (reference sequence). The CDR3 coding sequence is TGTGCCAGTAGTAGAGCGGGAGGGCCTCGGGATGAGCAGTTCTTC. It yields the protein CASSRAGGPRDEQFF.

V usage is TRBV11-3 and J usage is TRBJ2-2; the match to TRBD1 covers 9 bases. The CDR3 covers 15 residues. Unmatched junction bases numbered 1, after V lost 1 base and J lost 4 bases. Per the germline V gene, CDR1 is SGHNT and CDR2 is YENEEA. The CDR3 region has the DNA TGTGCCAGCAGCTTAGCGGGACAGGGCACCGGGGAGCTGTTTTTT. Amino acid sequence: CASSLAGQGTGELFF.

The chain links TRBV4-1 to TRBJ2-7, with D hard to call. The CDR3 loop spans 13 amino acids. The V and J ends lost 1 base and 4 bases respectively, with 8 bases between them. The germline CDR1 and CDR2 sequences are MGHRA and YSYEKL. The CDR3 region is CASSQATRYEQYF. The CDR3 DNA sequence: TGCGCCAGCAGCCAAGCCACGCGATACGAGCAGTACTTC.

V gene TRBV3-1 (or the pseudogene TRBV3-2) combines with J gene TRBJ1-6; 7 bases fit TRBD1. CDR3 length: 15 amino acids. V dropped 4 bases and J dropped 6; count of bases not matched to a gene: 6. Germline lookup yields CDR1 LGHDT and CDR2 YNNKEL (reference sequence). The CDR3 nucleotides are TGTGCCAGCAGCCGCGCAGGGGGTGGTAATTCACCCCTCCACTTT. This codes for CASSRAGGGNSPLHF.

The gene calls are TRBV7-2 and TRBJ1-4, with a tentative D call TRBD1 (5 bases). Trimming took 1 base from V and 4 from J, leaving 10 bases between them. CDR1 SGHTA and CDR2 FQGNSA come from the germline V gene. The CDR3 runs to 15 residues. The CDR3 region is CASSLVGRGNEKLFF. In DNA, the CDR3 is TGTGCCAGCAGCTTAGTCGGGAGGGGTAATGAAAAACTGTTTTTT.

A single count supports this clone. CDR3 loop: CAWKYEAYTGELFF. CDR3 DNA: TGTGCCTGGAAATACGAGGCGTACACCGGGGAGCTGTTTTTT. V and J are TRBV30 and TRBJ2-2, with no clear D. The germline V gene encodes CDR1 GTSNPN and CDR2 SVGIG (reference sequence). The V end lost 4 bases, the J end lost 3 bases, and 12 bases lay between the germline ends. The CDR3 is 14 residues long.

V and J are TRBV28 and TRBJ1-1; D not certain. The CDR3 has 14 amino acids. CDR1 MDHEN and CDR2 SYDVKM come from the germline V gene. Between the trimmed V and J ends, which lost 3 bases and 5 bases, there was a span of 13 bases. The CDR3, as DNA: TGTGCCAGCAGTTTTTCAGGAGGGAAGACTGAAGCTTTCTTT. Translation gives CASSFSGGKTEAFF.

The CDR3 coding sequence is TGTGCCAGCAGCGTAGATCCAGATAGCAATCAGCCCCAGCATTTT. This encodes CASSVDPDSNQPQHF. The chain joins TRBV9 to TRBJ1-5; D gene unclear. Trimming cost V 0 bases and J 0 bases, with 7 bases left between them. CDR3 length: 15 residues. Looked up from germline, CDR1 is SGDLS and CDR2 is YYNGEE.

The V gene is TRBV5-8, the J gene TRBJ2-2, with D possibly matching TRBD2 (6 bases). CDR3 length: 17 residues. V dropped 0 bases and J dropped 5 bases, with 17 bases sitting between them. Germline CDR1 and CDR2: SGHTS and YDEGEE. CDR3 residues: CASSLGPSSRGTGELFF. Written as DNA, the CDR3 is TGTGCCAGCAGCTTGGGGCCATCTAGTCGGGGGACCGGGGAGCTGTTTTTT.

J is TRBJ2-7 and V is TRBV7-9, with 7 bases matching TRBD1. The ends lost 5 bases at V and 3 bases at J; junction bases unmatched: 13. Germline V gives CDR1 SEHNR, CDR2 FQNEAQ (reference sequence). This CDR3 has 16 amino acids. The CDR3 DNA is TGTGCCAGCAGCATCTCATTACGGACAGGAAACTACGAGCAGTACTTC. The encoded protein is CASSISLRTGNYEQYF.

This CDR3 is CASSIVLAGVGNEQFF. DNA for the CDR3: TGTGCCAGCAGCATCGTACTAGCGGGAGTTGGTAATGAGCAGTTCTTC. The chain uses TRBV11-2 and TRBJ2-1; 11 bases line up with TRBD2. This CDR3 spans 16 amino acids. Germline assignment: CDR1 SGHAT and CDR2 FQNNGV. V lost 5 bases, J lost 7 bases, and 10 bases stayed unmatched. Full variable domain (rest looked up from reference TRBV11-2 and TRBJ2-1): EAGVAQSPRYKIIEKRQSVAFWCNPISGHATLYWYQQILGQGPKLLIQFQNNGVVDDSQLPKDRFSAERLKGVDSTLKIQPAKLEDSAVYLCASSIVLAGVGNEQFFGPGTRLTVL.

The genes are TRBV28 and TRBJ1-2; 9 bases are shared with TRBD1. Germline V gene lookup returns CDR1 MDHEN and CDR2 SYDVKM. This CDR3 has 13 amino acids. The V gene end was trimmed by 6 bases and the J gene end by 8 bases; junction bases not matched to a gene: 7. This CDR3 reads CASSLGQGEGYTF. The CDR3 nucleotides are TGTGCCAGCAGCCTGGGACAGGGAGAAGGCTACACCTTC.

The chain has TRBV7-2 and TRBJ1-6; 7 nucleotides line up with TRBD1. Germline lookup yields CDR1 SGHTA and CDR2 FQGNSA. This CDR3 contains 15 residues. The J segment lost 8 bases and the V segment lost 4 bases, leaving 8 bases of the junction unmatched. The CDR3 region is CASSSQTGSYSPLHF. CDR3 in DNA: TGTGCCAGCAGCTCTCAGACAGGGTCCTATTCACCCCTCCACTTT.

The genes are TRBV6-2 or TRBV6-3 and TRBJ1-5, with TRBD1 matching over 8 bases. After removal of 0 bases from V and 5 bases from J, the junction contained 3 bases not matched to a gene. CDR1 MNHEY and CDR2 SVGEGT come from the germline V gene. This CDR3 has 15 amino acids. CDR3 amino acids: CASSYSHRGDQPQHF. The CDR3 DNA follows: TGTGCCAGCAGTTACTCCCACAGGGGGGATCAGCCCCAGCATTTT.

This clone was recorded a few times. The CDR3 loop is CATTTGTVFNEKLFF. The CDR3 DNA follows: TGTGCCACCACTACCGGGACAGTTTTTAATGAAAAACTGTTTTTT. The chain employs TRBV6-5 and TRBJ1-4; TRBD1 agrees at 7 bases. In germline, CDR1 is MNHEY, CDR2 SVGAGI. The V segment lost 10 bases and the J segment 4 bases; nucleotides outside the gene matches: 12. CDR3 length equals 15 residues.

The V and J genes are TRBV18 and TRBJ1-1, with 10 positions matching TRBD1. The V gene end was trimmed by 3 bases and the J gene end by 7 bases; junction bases not matched to a gene: 5. Germline V gene sequence: CDR1 KGHSH, CDR2 LQKENI. The CDR3 contains 14 residues. The chain's CDR3 is CASSPPTGGGEAFF. In DNA form, the CDR3 reads TGTGCCAGCTCACCTCCGACAGGGGGCGGTGAAGCTTTCTTT.

The CDR3 region has the DNA TGTGCCAGCAGCTTGGGGACAGGGTACCAAGAGACCCAGTACTTC. Translation: CASSLGTGYQETQYF. The chain employs TRBV5-8 and TRBJ2-5; 8 positions match TRBD1. This CDR3 has 15 residues. Unmatched junction bases numbered 1, after V lost 0 bases and J lost 0 bases. Germline lookup yields CDR1 SGHTS and CDR2 YDEGEE.

J is TRBJ2-6 and V is TRBV5-1, with D maybe TRBD1 (5 bases). Between the trimmed V and J ends, which lost 3 bases and 0 bases, there was a span of 10 bases. CDR1 is SGHRS, CDR2 YFSETQ, per germline. The CDR3 runs 16 residues. The CDR3: CASSYDSSSGANVLTF. The CDR3 DNA reads TGCGCCAGCAGCTACGACAGTTCCTCTGGGGCCAACGTCCTGACTTTC. Full variable domain (rest looked up from reference TRBV5-1 and TRBJ2-6): KAGVTQTPRYLIKTRGQQVTLSCSPISGHRSVSWYQQTPGQGLQFLFEYFSETQRNKGNFPGRFSGRQFSNSRSEMNVSTLELGDSALYLCASSYDSSSGANVLTFGAGSRLTVL.

The rearrangement uses TRBV12-3 or TRBV12-4 and TRBJ1-3; D remains ambiguous. The CDR3 consists of 11 residues. The V end was cut by 6 bases, the J end by 10 bases, with 10 bases between. In DNA, the CDR3 is TGTGCCAGCAGCCCGATGAGGACCATATATTTT. Encoded protein: CASSPMRTIYF.